The next 17 T cell receptor beta chains were all read from a single sample in a study of cytomegalovirus exposure and HLA in healthy donors. TCRdb keeps only in-frame clones here, not all; method: immunoSEQ multiplex PCR. In the table there are approximately 98,000 clones, around 95% of which are singletons. Sequences were obtained from PBMCs. Source of these receptors: a woman between 18 and 29 years old in good health and CMV-seronegative.

J is TRBJ2-7 and V is TRBV5-1, with TRBD1 matching 9 bases. The CDR3 length is 13 residues. Trimming cost V 5 bases and J 3 bases; bases outside gene matches: 3. Germline CDR1 is SGHRS and CDR2 is YFSETQ. CDR3 protein: CASRRTGVYEQYF. CDR3 DNA: TGCGCCAGCAGACGGACAGGGGTCTACGAGCAGTACTTC.

This sequence joins TRBV27 and TRBJ2-1; 16 nucleotides align to TRBD2. CDR1 is MNHEY and CDR2 is SMNVEV in the germline V gene (reference sequence). The J segment lost 7 bases and the V segment lost 5 bases, leaving 11 bases of the junction unmatched. CDR3 length: 18 amino acids. The DNA of the CDR3 is TGTGCCAGCAGTCAAACGGGACTAGCGGGGGGGAAATTAAATGAGCAGTTCTTC. Encoded protein: CASSQTGLAGGKLNEQFF.

The chain combines TRBV7-2 with TRBJ2-2; tentative D call: TRBD2 (6 bases). The V gene lost 5 bases and the J gene lost 2 bases, with 12 bases spanning the gap. CDR1 and CDR2 from the germline V gene are SGHTA and FQGNSA. CDR3 length: 15 residues. CDR3 residues: CASSPGTGNTGELFF. CDR3 DNA: TGTGCCAGCAGCCCAGGGACTGGAAACACCGGGGAGCTGTTTTTT.

The V call is TRBV20-1, the J call TRBJ2-7; 7 bases fit TRBD2. The germline CDR1 and CDR2 sequences are DFQATT and SNEGSKA (reference sequence). The CDR3 totals 11 residues. V lost 6 bases, J lost 5 bases, and 4 bases stayed unmatched. The CDR3 DNA reads TGCAGTGCGGCGGGGGTCAACGAGCAGTACTTC. It encodes CSAAGVNEQYF.

J is TRBJ1-3 and V is TRBV7-8, with D perhaps TRBD1 (6 bases). With 5 bases removed from V and 0 bases from J, the gap between germline ends came to 14 bases. The CDR3 is made up of 16 amino acids. The germline gives CDR1 SGHVS, CDR2 FQNEAQ. CDR3 region: CASSAGGQSSGNTIYF. CDR3 bases: TGTGCCAGCAGCGCGGGGGGCCAGAGCTCTGGAAACACCATATATTTT.

The rearrangement joins TRBV29-1 to TRBJ1-2, with 8 bases lining up with TRBD1. Germline CDR1 and CDR2: SQVTM and ANQGSEA. The CDR3 is 14 amino acids. Trimming at V came to 1 base and at J to 4 bases, leaving 5 bases not matched to a gene. The CDR3 reads CSVEGQGATYGYTF. As DNA, the CDR3 is TGCAGCGTTGAAGGTCAGGGGGCGACCTATGGCTACACCTTC.

V gene TRBV4-1 combines with J gene TRBJ2-3; TRBD1 might be the D (7 bases). V lost 6 bases and J 4 bases, leaving 14 bases between the germline ends. This CDR3 spans 14 amino acids. CDR1 and CDR2 (germline): MGHRA, YSYEKL. The chain's CDR3 is CASRRDSSADTQYF. DNA for the CDR3: TGCGCCAGCAGGCGGGACAGCTCCGCAGATACGCAGTATTTT.

The V gene is TRBV28, the J gene TRBJ2-1, with TRBD2 matching over 13 bases. Germline CDR1 MDHEN, CDR2 SYDVKM. V shed 4 bases, J shed 4 bases, and the junction held 10 bases outside the gene matches. The CDR3 totals 18 residues. The DNA for the CDR3 is TGTGCCAGCAGTTCCCATGACCCGACTAGCGGGGGGTACAATGAGCAGTTCTTC. This translates into CASSSHDPTSGGYNEQFF.

The chain employs TRBV20-1 and TRBJ2-5; weak D call: TRBD2 (5 bases). Trimming removed 3 bases at V and 5 bases at J, with 7 bases between. The CDR3 sequence is 11 residues long. Per the germline V gene, CDR1 is DFQATT and CDR2 is SNEGSKA (reference sequence). The CDR3 coding sequence is TGCAGTGCTAGGGGAGATGAGACCCAGTACTTC. Amino acids: CSARGDETQYF.

The chain links TRBV9 to TRBJ1-1; 8 bases agree with TRBD1. The CDR3 consists of 17 residues. The trim removed 4 bases at V and 4 bases at J, leaving 15 bases unmatched. CDR1 and CDR2 (germline): SGDLS, YYNGEE. The CDR3 sequence is CASSPAPQQGGGTEAFF. Written as DNA, the CDR3 is TGTGCCAGCAGCCCCGCGCCACAACAGGGGGGGGGCACTGAAGCTTTCTTT.

The genes are TRBV29-1 and TRBJ1-1; 7 bases align to TRBD1. The CDR3 runs to 13 residues. J gave up 8 bases and V 6 bases, and 12 bases lay outside the gene matches. The germline gives CDR1 SQVTM, CDR2 ANQGSEA. The CDR3 bases are TGCAGCGTCGAAACAGGGGATGGGCGGGAAGCTTTCTTT. It translates to CSVETGDGREAFF. The whole variable domain, filled in from reference TRBV29-1 and TRBJ1-1, reads SAVISQKPSRDICQRGTSLTIQCQVDSQVTMMFWYRQQPGQSLTLIATANQGSEATYESGFVIDKFPISRPNLTFSTLTVSNMSPEDSSIYLCSVETGDGREAFFGQGTRLTVV.

The J gene is TRBJ2-7, the V gene TRBV14; 13 bases agree with TRBD2. With V trimmed by 6 bases and J by 7 bases, 6 bases remained unmatched. Germline V CDR1 and CDR2: SGHDN, FVKESK. CDR3 length: 14 residues. The CDR3 sequence: CASRGTGLAGEQYF. CDR3 in DNA: TGTGCCAGCAGGGGGACGGGACTAGCGGGGGAGCAGTACTTC.

This chain links TRBV7-9 with TRBJ1-2; a weak D match, TRBD1 (5 bases). From germline, CDR1 is SEHNR and CDR2 FQNEAQ (reference sequence). Trimming pared 4 bases from V and 5 bases from J, leaving 20 bases between. This CDR3 comprises 16 residues. The CDR3 spells CASSSRHRDSMYGYTF. CDR3 nucleotides: TGTGCCAGCAGCTCTAGACACCGGGACTCAATGTATGGCTACACCTTC. Complete variable domain (other parts from reference TRBV7-9 and TRBJ1-2): DTGVSQNPRHKITKRGQNVTFRCDPISEHNRLYWYRQTLGQGPEFLTYFQNEAQLEKSRLLSDRFSAERPKGSFSTLEIQRTEQGDSAMYLCASSSRHRDSMYGYTFGSGTRLTVV.

CDR3 DNA sequence: TGTGCCAGCAGCTCCGGGACAGGCGGTTACGAGCAGTACTTC. It codes for CASSSGTGGYEQYF. V gene TRBV7-3 combines with J gene TRBJ2-7, with 8 bases lining up with TRBD1. The germline V gene encodes CDR1 SGHTA and CDR2 FQGTGA. This CDR3 contains 14 residues. V gave up 4 bases and J gave up 4 bases; unmatched junction bases: 6.

This chain joins TRBV18 and TRBJ2-7, with D possibly matching TRBD2 (6 bases). This CDR3 comprises 15 residues. Germline V gives CDR1 KGHSH, CDR2 LQKENI. Trimming pared 3 bases from V and 0 bases from J, leaving 12 bases between. CDR3 region: CASSPPGLNSYEQYF. The DNA for the CDR3 is TGTGCCAGCTCACCGCCGGGACTTAACTCCTACGAGCAGTACTTC.

Only one count was recorded for this clone. This chain connects TRBV9 to TRBJ1-1; D may be TRBD1 (6 bases). This CDR3 has 13 amino acids. Trimming pared 4 bases from V and 0 bases from J, leaving 7 bases between. The V gene's germline CDR1 is SGDLS and CDR2 YYNGEE. The CDR3 DNA is TGTGCCAGCAGCCGGACAGTGAACACTGAAGCTTTCTTT. Its protein product is CASSRTVNTEAFF.

The chain carries TRBV5-1 and TRBJ1-4, with D possibly matching TRBD1 (6 bases). This CDR3 is built from 15 residues. With 3 bases removed from V and 8 bases from J, the gap between germline ends came to 17 bases. Per the germline V gene, CDR1 is SGHRS and CDR2 is YFSETQ. In nucleotides, the CDR3 is TGCGCCAGCAGCTCATATGGGGACACGAGGGAAAAACTGTTTTTT. Its protein is CASSSYGDTREKLFF. Supplemented by reference TRBV5-1 and TRBJ1-4, the full variable domain reads KAGVTQTPRYLIKTRGQQVTLSCSPISGHRSVSWYQQTPGQGLQFLFEYFSETQRNKGNFPGRFSGRQFSNSRSEMNVSTLELGDSALYLCASSSYGDTREKLFFGSGTQLSVL.